Listed below are T cell receptor beta chains from one sample, sequenced in a study of CD8 T cells in Susac syndrome. TCRdb re-called the immunoSEQ multiplex PCR reads through MiXCR, storing one row per CDR3 protein. The repertoire holds about 300,000 distinct CDR3 sequences, 75% to 85% seen once, with around 0.2% in the top ten. The sequencing input was CD8+ T cells from PBMCs. Receptors originate from a human donor with multiple sclerosis. Each CDR3 is given with its conserved first and last residue. A D gene is named only where the DNA matches it firmly. A row's size may be missing; if present it is once, few, many or a size class.

D gene | J gene | CDR3 length | clone size | V gene | CDR3 DNA | CDR3 protein
. | TRBJ2-1 | 13 | few | TRBV28 | TGTGCCAGCAGCCCCCCCGACTACAATGAGCAGTTCTTC | CASSPPDYNEQFF
. | TRBJ1-5 | 13 | . | TRBV10-2 | TGCGCCAGCAGTGAATTAGGTTATCAGCCCCAGCATTTT | CASSELGYQPQHF
TRBD2 | TRBJ2-7 | 13 | . | TRBV27 | TGTGCCAGCAGTCACGGGTCCGGGAGGTGGCAGTACTTC | CASSHGSGRWQYF
. | TRBJ2-4 | 15 | once | TRBV7-9 | TGTGCCAGCAGAGAGGGAGCAGGGGCCAAAAACATTCAGTACTTC | CASREGAGAKNIQYF
. | TRBJ1-1 | 14 | once | TRBV29-1 | TGCAGCGTTGTTGGGTCCGCCAATTCGGGTGAAGCTTTCTTT | CSVVGSANSGEAFF
TRBD1 | TRBJ2-7 | 14 | . | TRBV7-9 | TGTGCCAGCAGCTGGGGACAGGCAGAATACGAGCAGTACTTC | CASSWGQAEYEQYF
. | TRBJ2-4 | 15 | few | TRBV11-2 | TGTGCCAGCAGCTCCAGCCCACTAGCCAAAAACATTCAGTACTTC | CASSSSPLAKNIQYF
. | TRBJ2-1 | 15 | . | TRBV27 | TGTGCCAGCAGTTTAACCGCCCCCTCCTACAATGAGCAGTTCTTC | CASSLTAPSYNEQFF
. | TRBJ2-1 | 18 | once | TRBV7-9 | TGTGCCAGCAGCTTAAGCCTGCTGGGATTACCTAACTACAATGAGCAGTTCTTC | CASSLSLLGLPNYNEQFF
. | TRBJ2-1 | 18 | . | TRBV20-1 | TGCAGTGCTAGAGATATTGGGCTAGCAACCTATACCTACAATGAGCAGTTCTTC | CSARDIGLATYTYNEQFF
TRBD1 | TRBJ2-5 | 16 | . | TRBV28 | TGTGCCAGCACTCAACTACCGGGACAGGGAGTCGAGACCCAGTACTTC | CASTQLPGQGVETQYF
. | TRBJ2-1 | 11 | once | TRBV6-2/TRBV6-3 | TGTGCCAGCAGTTACGCCAATGAGCAGTTCTTC | CASSYANEQFF
. | TRBJ1-1 | 11 | . | TRBV28 | TGTGCCAGCAGTTTATTCCCAGCCGCTTTCTTT | CASSLFPAAFF
. | TRBJ1-4 | 15 | . | TRBV4-3 | TGCGCCAGCAGCCGGTTAACTTCAACTAATGAAAAACTGTTTTTT | CASSRLTSTNEKLFF
. | TRBJ2-1 | 14 | once | TRBV10-2 | TGCGCCAGCAGTGGCGACTTAGTATACAATGAGCAGTTCTTC | CASSGDLVYNEQFF